A single sample is the source of the 6 T cell receptor beta chains below, sequenced in a study of response to subunit inactivated influenza vaccine. TCRdb redid the calling of the RT-PCR reads with MiXCR, one entry per CDR3 protein. This sample carries approximately 500,000 distinct CDR3 sequences, over 10% of them seen once, and the ten largest clones take about an eighth. The material sequenced was PBMCs from blood, taken 45 days after vaccination. The receptors derive from a man aged 45-65 years who received an inactivated influenza vaccine.

The rearrangement uses TRBV12-3 or TRBV12-4 and TRBJ2-1, with D maybe TRBD2 (7 bases). V dropped 5 bases and J dropped 4 bases, with 15 bases sitting between them. This CDR3 region has 15 residues. This CDR3 reads CASSPGGPGYNEQFF. CDR3 sequence (DNA): TGTGCCAGCAGTCCCGGGGGGCCGGGTTACAATGAGCAGTTCTTC.

This clonotype appeared a few times. The chain recombines TRBV12-3 or TRBV12-4 with TRBJ2-1; the match to TRBD1 covers 7 bases. V trimming: 6 bases; J trimming: 3 bases; junction bases outside the gene matches: 14. The CDR3 has 17 amino acids. As DNA, the CDR3 is TGTGCCAGCAGAGGGGGCTGGGGGCCGCAGATCTACAATGAGCAGTTCTTC. Translated: CASRGGWGPQIYNEQFF.

This clonotype was seen many times. This chain connects TRBV7-2 to TRBJ2-7, with D possibly TRBD2 on 5 matching bases. CDR1 and CDR2 from the germline V gene are SGHTA and FQGNSA. This CDR3 is built from 14 residues. Trimming removed 1 base at V and 6 bases at J, with 13 bases between. CDR3 coding DNA: TGTGCCAGCAGCTTAGGTCCGCCGGGGTCCGAGCAGTACTTC. Its protein product is CASSLGPPGSEQYF.

This clonotype was detected only once. The chain has TRBV7-2 and TRBJ2-7; no firm D call. The CDR3 consists of 14 residues. V shed 0 bases and J shed 3 bases, with 9 bases lying between them. The germline CDR1 and CDR2 sequences are SGHTA and FQGNSA. The CDR3 coding sequence is TGTGCCAGCAGCTTAGCGGGAAACCTCTACGAGCAGTACTTC. Translation: CASSLAGNLYEQYF.

This clonotype was observed a handful of times. The J gene is TRBJ1-3, the V gene TRBV10-1; D gene unclear. The CDR3 runs 19 residues. Per the germline V gene, CDR1 is WNHNN and CDR2 is SYGVQD (reference sequence). V lost 0 bases, J lost 2 bases, and 20 bases lay in between. The CDR3 nucleotides are TGCGCCAGCAGTGAGTCAATTCCGGGTCCCGTTCTCACTGGAAACACCATATATTTT. Translated, it gives CASSESIPGPVLTGNTIYF.

This clonotype was counted a few times. The chain recombines TRBV6-2 or TRBV6-3 with TRBJ2-1; 11 nucleotides agree with TRBD2. CDR3 size: 17 residues. J gave up 4 bases and V 0 bases, and 5 bases lay outside the gene matches. The V gene's germline CDR1 is MNHEY and CDR2 SVGEGT. This CDR3 is CASSYSGTSGLYNEQFF. CDR3 nucleotides: TGTGCCAGCAGTTACTCCGGGACTAGCGGACTTTACAATGAGCAGTTCTTC.